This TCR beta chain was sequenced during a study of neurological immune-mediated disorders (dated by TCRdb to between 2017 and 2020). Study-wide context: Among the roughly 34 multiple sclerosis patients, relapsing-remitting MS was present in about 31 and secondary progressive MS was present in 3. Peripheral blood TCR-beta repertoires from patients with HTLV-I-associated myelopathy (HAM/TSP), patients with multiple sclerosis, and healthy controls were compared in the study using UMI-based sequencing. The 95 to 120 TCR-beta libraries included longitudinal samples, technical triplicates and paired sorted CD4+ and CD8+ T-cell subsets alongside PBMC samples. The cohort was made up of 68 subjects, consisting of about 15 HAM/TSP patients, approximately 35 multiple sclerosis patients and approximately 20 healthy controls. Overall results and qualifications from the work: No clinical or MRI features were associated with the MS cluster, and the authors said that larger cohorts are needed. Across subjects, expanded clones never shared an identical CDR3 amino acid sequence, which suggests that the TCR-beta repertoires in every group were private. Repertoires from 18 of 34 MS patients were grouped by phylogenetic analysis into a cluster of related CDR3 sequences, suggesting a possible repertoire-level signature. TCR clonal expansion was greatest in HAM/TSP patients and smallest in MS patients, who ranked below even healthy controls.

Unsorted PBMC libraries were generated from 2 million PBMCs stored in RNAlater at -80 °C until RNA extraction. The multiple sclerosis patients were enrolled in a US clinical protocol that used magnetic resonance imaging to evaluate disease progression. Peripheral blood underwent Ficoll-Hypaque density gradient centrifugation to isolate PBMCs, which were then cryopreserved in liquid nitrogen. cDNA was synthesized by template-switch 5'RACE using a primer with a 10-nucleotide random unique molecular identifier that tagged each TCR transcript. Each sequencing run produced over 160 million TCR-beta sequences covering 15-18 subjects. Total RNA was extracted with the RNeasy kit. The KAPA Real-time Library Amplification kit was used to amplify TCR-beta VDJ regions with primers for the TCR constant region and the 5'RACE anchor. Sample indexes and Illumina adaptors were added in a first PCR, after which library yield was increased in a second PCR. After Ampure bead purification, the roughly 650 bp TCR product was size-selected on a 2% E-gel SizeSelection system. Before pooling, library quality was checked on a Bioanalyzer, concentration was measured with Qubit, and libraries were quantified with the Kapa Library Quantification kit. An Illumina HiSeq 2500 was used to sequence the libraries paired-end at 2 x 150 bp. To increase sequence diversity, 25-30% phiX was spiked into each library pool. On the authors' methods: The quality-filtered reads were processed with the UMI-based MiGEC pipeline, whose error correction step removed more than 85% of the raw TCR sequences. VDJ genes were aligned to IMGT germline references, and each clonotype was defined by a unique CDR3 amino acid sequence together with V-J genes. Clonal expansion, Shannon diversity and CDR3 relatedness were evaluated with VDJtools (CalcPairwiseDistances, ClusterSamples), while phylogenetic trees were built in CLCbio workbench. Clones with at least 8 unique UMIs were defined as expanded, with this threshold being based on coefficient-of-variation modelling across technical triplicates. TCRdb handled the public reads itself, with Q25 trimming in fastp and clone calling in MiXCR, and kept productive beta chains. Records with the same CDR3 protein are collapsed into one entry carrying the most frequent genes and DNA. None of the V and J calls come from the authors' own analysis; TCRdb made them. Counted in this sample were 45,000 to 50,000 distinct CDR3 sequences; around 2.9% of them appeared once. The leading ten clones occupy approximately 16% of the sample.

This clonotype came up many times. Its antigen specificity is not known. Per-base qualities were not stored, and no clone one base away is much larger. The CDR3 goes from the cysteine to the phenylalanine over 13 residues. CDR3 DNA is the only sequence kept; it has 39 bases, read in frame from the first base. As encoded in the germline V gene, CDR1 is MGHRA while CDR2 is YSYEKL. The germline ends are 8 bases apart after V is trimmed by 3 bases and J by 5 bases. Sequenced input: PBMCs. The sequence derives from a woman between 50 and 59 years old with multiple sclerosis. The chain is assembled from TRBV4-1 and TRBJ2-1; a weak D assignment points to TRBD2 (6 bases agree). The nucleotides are TGCGCCAGCAGCCACGGGAGCCACAATGAGCAGTTCTTC. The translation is CASSHGSHNEQFF.